The present T cell receptor beta chain was sequenced within a study of blood T cell repertoires in COVID-19. The authors' processing: By means of reference gene primer amplification, nucleated cell counts were estimated. TCRdb keeps only in-frame clones here, not all; method: immunoSEQ multiplex PCR. The V and J calls and clone size are taken from that table; D and trimming were inferred from the DNA. The sample consists of around 13,000 clones, 65% to 90% of them appearing once. CDR1 and CDR2 (germline): SGHRS, YFSETQ. Trimming at V came to 0 bases and at J to 5 bases, leaving 16 bases not matched to a gene. The CDR3 is 18 residues long.

This chain joins TRBV5-1 and TRBJ1-1, with 7 bases lining up with TRBD1. The specimen sequenced was peripheral blood. The receptor comes from an elderly man with acute or convalescent COVID-19. CDR3 DNA sequence: TGCGCCAGCAGCTTGGCCTTGGGACAGACCCTCCCCGGGACTGAAGCTTTCTTT. Translated: CASSLALGQTLPGTEAFF.